This T cell receptor (beta chain) was sequenced in a study of CD8+CD57+ T cells in acquired aplastic anemia. In patients chosen for sequencing, flow cytometry had shown CD8+CD57+ cell expansion. Details on this clonotype: Given a much more abundant clone one base away, this may be a read error.

The germline V gene has CDR1 SGHNT and CDR2 YYREEE (reference sequence). Trimming removed 2 bases at V and 3 bases at J, with 11 bases between. CDR3 length: 15 amino acids. The template for TCR beta VDJ and CDR3 sequence profiling was genomic DNA. TCRdb recomputed calls from the reads with MiXCR, one row per CDR3 protein. The sample shows about 120,000 distinct CDR3 sequences, about two fifths of them seen only once. This TCR came from a human donor with aplastic anemia. This chain uses TRBV5-4 with TRBJ2-2; D not resolved. Sequences were obtained from sorted CD4+, CD8+, or CD8+CD57+ T cells (not recorded which) from PBMCs. CDR3 in DNA: TGTGCCAGCAGCTTATGGACGGTGGACACCGGGGAGCTGTTTTTT. It specifies CASSLWTVDTGELFF. Supplemented by reference TRBV5-4 and TRBJ2-2, the full variable domain reads ETGVTQSPTHLIKTRGQQVTLRCSSQSGHNTVSWYQQALGQGPQFIFQYYREEENGRGNFPPRFSGLQFPNYSSELNVNALELDDSALYLCASSLWTVDTGELFFGEGSRLTVL.